Listed below are T cell receptor beta chains from one sample, sequenced in a study of T cell repertoires in cytomegalovirus infection. Using its own MiXCR run on the reads, TCRdb lists one record per CDR3 protein. Of around 440,000 distinct CDR3 sequences in the sample, about 11% were seen once. Sample: PBMCs. These receptors originate from a human donor in good health (CMV status not recorded). Some clones in this sample may be carry-over from other donors' samples. CDR3s include the opening cysteine and the closing phenylalanine or tryptophan. D genes are given only for firm matches. A row's size may be missing; if present it is once, few, many or a size class.

TRBV7-9,TRBD1,few,TRBJ2-2,TGTGCCAGCAGCTCACTCCCCGGACAGGGAGCCGGGGAGCTGTTTTTT,CASSSLPGQGAGELFF
TRBV6-6,-,many,TRBJ1-4,TGTGCCAGCAGGGCCCACTCCGCAACTAATGAAAAACTGTTTTTT,CASRAHSATNEKLFF
TRBV20-1,-,many,TRBJ2-1,TGCAGTGCTAGAGATGGGGCGGGACAGAGCTACAATGAGCAGTTCTTC,CSARDGAGQSYNEQFF
TRBV10-3,-,-,TRBJ2-1,TGTGCCATCAGTTCGCCCGAGGGGAATGAGCAGTTCTTC,CAISSPEGNEQFF
TRBV18,-,-,TRBJ1-4,TGTGCCAGCTCACCAGGAGGACCGGAAAAACTGTTTTTT,CASSPGGPEKLFF
TRBV29-1,TRBD1,-,TRBJ1-3,TGCAGCGCCTGGGACAGCCGAGACTCTGGAAACACCATATATTTT,CSAWDSRDSGNTIYF
TRBV6-1,-,once,TRBJ1-1,TGTGCCAGCAGTGAAGAGGGCGGGTACACTGAAGCTTTCTTT,CASSEEGGYTEAFF
TRBV20-1,-,many,TRBJ2-3,TGCAGTGCTTACAGGGGGGGCACCGCAGATACGCAGTATTTT,CSAYRGGTADTQYF
TRBV20-1,-,-,TRBJ2-5,TGCAGTGCTAGGATCGGCGGGACAGCCCAAGAGACCCAGTACTTC,CSARIGGTAQETQYF
TRBV20-1,TRBD2,-,TRBJ2-2,TGCAGTGCTAGTCAAGCGGGAGGGCCAACCGGGGAGCTGTTTTTT,CSASQAGGPTGELFF
TRBV20-1,TRBD2,-,TRBJ2-5,TGCAGTGCGGTGACTAGCGGGGGGCCGGAGACCCAGTACTTC,CSAVTSGGPETQYF
TRBV6-5,TRBD2,-,TRBJ2-4,TGTGCCAGCAGCCGAACCTCCACTAGCGGCAAAGCCAAAAACATTCAGTACTTC,CASSRTSTSGKAKNIQYF
TRBV5-5,TRBD2,-,TRBJ2-5,TGTGCCAGCAGCTTTCCGGGACTAGCGGGTCTGGAGACCCAGTACTTC,CASSFPGLAGLETQYF
TRBV7-9,-,many,TRBJ2-7,TGTGCCAGCAGACCATACAGGGGCGGGAGCTACGAGCAGTACTTC,CASRPYRGGSYEQYF
TRBV5-5,TRBD1,many,TRBJ1-5,TGTGCCAGCAGCTTGGGACAGGGGATTAATCAGCCCCAGCATTTT,CASSLGQGINQPQHF
TRBV7-8,-,many,TRBJ1-1,TGTGCCAGCAGCCATTGGGGGGGGAGGAACACTGAAGCTTTCTTT,CASSHWGGRNTEAFF
TRBV10-3,-,many,TRBJ1-6,TGTGCCATCAGTGGCTATGTGGATAATTCACCCCTCCACTTT,CAISGYVDNSPLHF
TRBV19,TRBD1,-,TRBJ1-2,TGTGCCAGTAGTACCCCCCCCGGACAGGGCCCCTATGGCTACACCTTC,CASSTPPGQGPYGYTF
TRBV15,TRBD1,-,TRBJ2-3,TGTGCCACCAGCAGAGACTGGACAGGCCTAGGTACAGATACGCAGTATTTT,CATSRDWTGLGTDTQYF
TRBV24-1,-,few,TRBJ2-2,TGTGCCACCAGTGATCCCGGCCCCTCGAACACCGGGGAGCTGTTTTTT,CATSDPGPSNTGELFF
TRBV12-3/TRBV12-4,TRBD1,many,TRBJ1-1,TGTGCCAGCAGTTTCGAGACAGGGGGCGAATACGGGGCTTTCTTT,CASSFETGGEYGAFF
TRBV19,-,many,TRBJ2-2,TGTGCCAGTAGTATAAACAGGCGGTCCGGGGAGCTGTTTTTT,CASSINRRSGELFF
TRBV28,TRBD2,many,TRBJ2-1,TGTGCCAGCAGTCGAGCGGGGAACTTCAATGAGCAGTTCTTC,CASSRAGNFNEQFF
TRBV3-1,-,few,TRBJ1-4,TGTGCCAGCAGCCGACCGGGACACCAAGCAACTAATGAAAAACTGTTTTTT,CASSRPGHQATNEKLFF
TRBV29-1,TRBD2,few,TRBJ2-4,TGCAGCGTTGAGGGGGGGATGGAGAAAAACATTCAGTACTTC,CSVEGGMEKNIQYF
TRBV7-3,TRBD1,many,TRBJ1-1,TGTGCCAGCAGCTTAGACGGACAGGCCACTGAAGCTTTCTTT,CASSLDGQATEAFF
TRBV2,-,-,TRBJ2-3,TGTGCCAGCAGTGTTACCCCCACCAGGGGGGCGGGAGATACGCAGTATTTT,CASSVTPTRGAGDTQYF
TRBV20-1,-,-,TRBJ2-7,TGCAGTGCTAGAGACCCTAATGGGGGAGACGAGCAGTACTTC,CSARDPNGGDEQYF
TRBV5-5,TRBD2,few,TRBJ2-4,TGTGCCAGCAGCTTACAGACTGCCGGGGGGTGGGACATTCAGTACTTC,CASSLQTAGGWDIQYF
TRBV7-6,-,-,TRBJ1-6,TGTGCCAGCAGCGGGGAGAAGAATTCACCCCTCCACTTT,CASSGEKNSPLHF
TRBV9,TRBD2,many,TRBJ2-3,TGTGCCAGCAGCCCCGCGGGCGGGAGGGCCGGAGATACGCAGTATTTT,CASSPAGGRAGDTQYF
TRBV12-5,TRBD1,many,TRBJ1-2,TGTGCTAGTGGCCCCGGGACAGGCCCCTATGGCTACACCTTC,CASGPGTGPYGYTF
TRBV28,-,few,TRBJ1-6,TGTGCCAGCAGTTTAAGGGGAGGGCTTCAGAATTCACCCCTCCACTTT,CASSLRGGLQNSPLHF
TRBV5-5,-,many,TRBJ1-1,TGTGCCAGCAGCCCCGTACGAGGGACTGAAGCTTTCTTT,CASSPVRGTEAFF
TRBV7-2,-,many,TRBJ1-2,TGTGCCAGCAGCTTAGCAGGGGTGAACTATGGCTACACCTTC,CASSLAGVNYGYTF
TRBV27,TRBD2,few,TRBJ2-7,TGTGCCAGCAGTGCTTCTAGCGGGGGTTTACCCTACGAGCAGTACTTC,CASSASSGGLPYEQYF
TRBV10-3,TRBD2,few,TRBJ2-6,TGTGCCATCAGCGGGACTAGCGTCTCTGGGGCCAACGTCCTGACTTTC,CAISGTSVSGANVLTF
TRBV6-6,TRBD1,-,TRBJ2-7,TGTGCCAGCAGTTACGGGGACCCCGGGACAGGGGCCTACGAGCAGTACTTC,CASSYGDPGTGAYEQYF
TRBV7-2,-,many,TRBJ2-7,TGTGCAACGGGGAGGAGCTACGAGCAGTACTTC,CATGRSYEQYF
TRBV19,TRBD2,few,TRBJ2-3,TGTGCCAGTAAGGGGTCCGGACTAGCGGGAGTGCGCACAGATACGCAGTATTTT,CASKGSGLAGVRTDTQYF
TRBV11-2,TRBD2,many,TRBJ2-1,TGTGCCAGCAGCTTCTGGACTAGCGGGGGATCCTCCTACAATGAGCAGTTCTTC,CASSFWTSGGSSYNEQFF
TRBV20-1,-,few,TRBJ1-1,TGCAGTGCTAGAGTGGTAGCAATGGGCACTGAAGCTTTCTTT,CSARVVAMGTEAFF
TRBV19,-,many,TRBJ2-7,TGTGCCAGTAGTATGGCTCGCGGGCCCCTCGAGCAGTACTTC,CASSMARGPLEQYF